A selection of T cell receptor beta chains follows, all from one sample in a study of Graves' ophthalmopathy and Graves' hyperthyroidism. TCRdb fed the multiplex PCR reads into MiXCR, producing one record per CDR3 protein. This table has 500,000 to 700,000 distinct CDR3 sequences, under 45% appearing once. Sequenced input: peripheral blood or thyroid tissue (not recorded which). The receptors were gathered from an adult man with Graves' hyperthyroidism. Each CDR3 is given with its conserved first and last residue. The order of the fields is D gene, V gene, J gene, clone size, CDR3 protein, CDR3 DNA. The D gene is left open where the match is weak. Clone size is given for some rows only: seen once, a few or many times, or a class if the clone is expanded.

-	TRBV5-4	TRBJ1-2	many	CASKPQETSSNYGYTF	TGTGCCAGCAAACCGCAGGAGACCTCCTCTAACTATGGCTACACCTTC
-	TRBV7-6	TRBJ2-7	once	CASSPDPHVGNEQYF	TGTGCCAGCAGCCCGGACCCCCACGTCGGGAATGAGCAGTACTTC
-	TRBV27	TRBJ1-2	few	CASAFGPASYGYTF	TGTGCCAGCGCCTTCGGGCCGGCCAGCTATGGCTACACCTTC
TRBD2	TRBV7-9	TRBJ2-7	many	CASSLGIGLAGAPYEQYF	TGTGCCAGCAGCTTAGGAATAGGACTAGCGGGAGCCCCCTACGAGCAGTACTTC
-	TRBV6-6	TRBJ2-5	few	CASSPDTSWETQYF	TGTGCCAGCAGCCCCGATACTAGCTGGGAGACCCAGTACTTC
TRBD2	TRBV5-6	TRBJ2-3	-	CASSFPTSSDTQYF	TGTGCCAGCAGCTTCCCGACTAGCAGCGATACGCAGTATTTT
-	TRBV24-1	TRBJ1-2	-	CATSRAGRGYTF	TGTGCCACCAGTCGCGCGGGCCGTGGCTACACCTTC
-	TRBV29-1	TRBJ1-2	-	CSVTRELQGYTF	TGCAGCGTCACCAGGGAACTTCAAGGCTACACCTTC
TRBD1	TRBV7-2	TRBJ1-1	-	CASSVCRGQTEAFF	TGTGCCAGCAGCGTTTGCAGGGGGCAAACTGAAGCTTTCTTT
-	TRBV6-4	TRBJ2-1	-	CASSDSNSPPYNEQFF	TGTGCCAGCAGTGACTCGAACTCCCCTCCATACAATGAGCAGTTCTTC
-	TRBV19	TRBJ1-1	many	CASSKLGGPWTEAFF	TGTGCCAGTAGTAAACTCGGGGGGCCTTGGACTGAAGCTTTCTTT
TRBD1	TRBV2	TRBJ1-4	-	CASSGDRNNEKLFF	TGTGCCAGCAGTGGGGACAGAAACAATGAAAAACTGTTTTTT
-	TRBV5-1	TRBJ1-1	many	CASKFGTGREAFF	TGCGCCAGCAAGTTCGGAACCGGGCGTGAAGCTTTCTTT
-	TRBV27	TRBJ2-7	-	CASSFAGVSYEQYF	TGTGCCAGCAGTTTTGCAGGGGTTTCCTACGAGCAGTACTTC
-	TRBV12-3/TRBV12-4	TRBJ2-5	many	CASSPGPIQETQYF	TGTGCCAGCAGCCCCGGACCGATACAAGAGACCCAGTACTTC
TRBD1	TRBV10-3	TRBJ1-1	-	CASRQGLGNTEAFF	TGTGCCAGCAGACAGGGGTTGGGGAACACTGAAGCTTTCTTT
-	TRBV6-1	TRBJ2-2	-	CASSELGNTGELFF	TGTGCCAGCAGTGAACTTGGGAACACCGGGGAGCTGTTTTTT
-	TRBV2	TRBJ2-7	-	CAGSEGTGRDYEQNF	TGTGCCGGCAGCGAAGGAACCGGGAGAGACTACGAGCAGAACTTC
TRBD1	TRBV20-1	TRBJ1-1	-	CSARWDRVTFF	TGCAGTGCTAGATGGGACAGGGTAACTTTCTTT
-	TRBV19	TRBJ2-2	-	CASSDSRLGTGELFF	TGTGCCAGTAGTGACTCCAGACTAGGCACCGGGGAGCTGTTTTTT
-	TRBV20-1	TRBJ1-1	once	CSRVQGLNTEAFF	TGCAGTCGAGTGCAGGGTCTGAACACTGAAGCTTTCTTT
-	TRBV29-1	TRBJ2-2	many	CSVGEAGSTGELFF	TGCAGCGTTGGTGAGGCAGGGAGCACCGGGGAGCTGTTTTTT
-	TRBV6-5	TRBJ1-1	few	CASSYSRTGTEAFF	TGTGCCAGCAGTTACTCGAGGACGGGCACTGAAGCTTTCTTT
-	TRBV11-2	TRBJ1-1	many	CASSLEELMNTEAFF	TGTGCCAGCAGCTTAGAGGAGTTGATGAACACTGAAGCTTTCTTT
TRBD2	TRBV7-3	TRBJ2-5	-	CASSRSKGLAGETQYF	TGTGCCAGCAGCCGTTCGAAGGGACTAGCGGGGGAGACCCAGTACTTC
-	TRBV15	TRBJ2-5	-	CATSRDRGVNQETQYF	TGTGCCACCAGCAGAGACAGGGGGGTAAACCAAGAGACCCAGTACTTC
-	TRBV9	TRBJ1-3	many	CASRGGNTIYF	TGTGCCAGCCGCGGCGGAAACACCATATATTTT
-	TRBV12-3/TRBV12-4	TRBJ2-7	many	CAITQAGSYEQYF	TGTGCCATCACTCAAGCGGGCTCCTACGAGCAGTACTTC
-	TRBV20-1	TRBJ1-1	few	CSAREISWGDADAFF	TGCAGTGCTAGAGAGATTAGTTGGGGGGACGCTGACGCTTTCTTT
TRBD1	TRBV12-3/TRBV12-4	TRBJ1-5	-	CASSPGRDRDGQPQHF	TGTGCCAGCAGTCCCGGACGGGACAGGGATGGTCAGCCCCAGCATTTT
TRBD1	TRBV29-1	TRBJ2-1	few	CSVEGQGTEQFF	TGCAGCGTTGAAGGACAGGGGACTGAGCAGTTCTTC
TRBD1	TRBV20-1	TRBJ2-7	-	CSASSRDRSSNEQYF	TGCAGTGCATCCTCCCGGGACAGGTCATCCAACGAGCAGTACTTC
-	TRBV20-1	TRBJ2-7	many	CSAQTVYYEQYF	TGCAGTGCCCAGACCGTTTACTACGAGCAGTACTTC
TRBD2	TRBV12-3/TRBV12-4	TRBJ2-5	few	CASSHGLAGIDSQETQYF	TGTGCCAGCAGTCATGGACTAGCGGGAATAGATAGCCAAGAGACCCAGTACTTC
-	TRBV19	TRBJ2-5	many	CASSIRRQRTQETQYF	TGTGCCAGTAGTATACGTAGACAGCGAACCCAAGAGACCCAGTACTTC